The 24 T cell receptor beta chains given below trace back to one sample, sequenced in a study of regulatory T cells in long-lasting Graves disease. As to time point: newly diagnosed GD, antithyroid drugs for less than 3 months. Generation of the TCR library employed RNA extracted from PBMCs. Arm-PCR with iRepertoire HTBI primers amplified the CDR3 regions for these TCR beta libraries. TCRdb recomputed calls from the multiplex PCR reads with MiXCR, one row per CDR3 protein. The sample lists approximately 300,000 distinct CDR3 sequences, about a sixth seen once, with around 37% in the top ten. This material consisted of peripheral blood mononuclear cells (PBMCs), taken at new diagnosis, from a patient treated with antithyroid drugs. The receptor source for this set is a female donor with Graves disease.

A note on this clonotype: This may be a read error: a much more frequent sequence differs by one nucleotide. The chain combines TRBV28 with TRBJ2-2; 10 positions match TRBD2. The V gene's germline CDR1 is MDHEN and CDR2 SYDVKM. The CDR3 length is 17 residues. The CDR3 is CASSPEREGQLTGELLF. CDR3 nucleotide sequence: TGTGCCAGCAGCCCGGAGCGGGAGGGCCAGCTTACCGGGGAGCTGCTTTTT.

This clonotype showed up many times. The chain is built from TRBV19 and TRBJ1-5; D remains ambiguous. The germline V and J ends were trimmed by 6 bases and 4 bases, with 10 bases remaining between them. This CDR3 contains 13 residues. Germline CDR1 and CDR2: LNHDA and SQIVND (reference sequence). The CDR3 sequence: CASSPMVNQPQHF. CDR3 in DNA: TGTGCCAGTAGCCCGATGGTAAATCAGCCCCAGCATTTT.

V and J are TRBV4-1 and TRBJ2-1; 10 bases are a match to TRBD2. Germline V CDR1 and CDR2: MGHRA, YSYEKL. V was clipped by 0 bases and J by 8 bases; unmatched bases: 10. The CDR3 has 17 residues. CDR3 in amino acids: CASSQDTAGGPWDEQFF. CDR3 coding DNA: TGCGCCAGCAGCCAAGATACAGCGGGAGGGCCCTGGGATGAGCAGTTCTTC.

In this sample, this clonotype turned up many times. This chain links TRBV11-3 with TRBJ2-1; 13 bases are a match to TRBD2. V shed 5 bases, J shed 9 bases, and the junction held 4 bases outside the gene matches. Germline CDR1 reads SGHNT; CDR2 reads YENEEA. The CDR3 consists of 14 residues. The CDR3 sequence is CASSILAGGGEQFF. CDR3 sequence (DNA): TGTGCCAGCAGCATACTAGCGGGAGGGGGTGAGCAGTTCTTC. The full variable domain, completed using reference TRBV11-3 and TRBJ2-1, is EAGVVQSPRYKIIEKKQPVAFWCNPISGHNTLYWYLQNLGQGPELLIRYENEEAVDDSQLPKDRFSAERLKGVDSTLKIQPAELGDSAVYLCASSILAGGGEQFFGPGTRLTVL.

This sequence joins TRBV7-3 and TRBJ1-4, with D unresolved. The germline gives CDR1 SGHTA, CDR2 FQGTGA. The ends were cut back, 6 bases at V and 0 bases at J, with 5 bases in the middle. This CDR3 has 13 residues. The CDR3 DNA follows: TGTGCCAGCAGGACCTCAACTAATGAAAAACTGTTTTTT. Its protein product is CASRTSTNEKLFF.

This chain connects TRBV6-2 or TRBV6-3 to TRBJ2-1; unclear D gene. V lost 2 bases and J 9 bases, leaving 14 bases between the germline ends. This CDR3 has 14 residues. The germline CDR1 and CDR2 sequences are MNHEY and SVGEGT. The CDR3 spells CASSYDGETGEQFF. Written as DNA, the CDR3 is TGTGCCAGCAGTTACGACGGAGAAACCGGTGAGCAGTTCTTC.

The gene calls are TRBV6-1 and TRBJ2-7, with a weak D call TRBD2 (6 bases). Per germline, CDR1 MNHNS and CDR2 SASEGT. V gave up 6 bases and J gave up 2 bases, with 20 bases separating them. The length of the CDR3 is 16 residues. CDR3 region: CASRDNSGTLTYEQYF. Here the CDR3 DNA reads TGTGCCAGCAGGGACAACTCCGGGACTCTCACCTACGAGCAGTACTTC.

This clonotype was counted ten times or more. The V call is TRBV7-3, the J call TRBJ2-1; a possible D gene is TRBD1 (6 bases). CDR3 length: 17 residues. V shed 0 bases and J shed 4 bases, with 16 bases lying between them. Germline lookup yields CDR1 SGHTA and CDR2 FQGTGA. The CDR3 DNA reads as TGTGCCAGCAGCTTAACAGATACAGGGATCGGGTACAATGAGCAGTTCTTC. It is translated as CASSLTDTGIGYNEQFF.

This clonotype was seen at least ten times. The chain joins TRBV28 to TRBJ2-7, with 8 bases aligning to TRBD1. This CDR3 has 16 residues. Germline V CDR1 and CDR2: MDHEN, SYDVKM. Trimming took 1 base from V and 4 from J; bases not matched to a gene: 9. The CDR3 region has the DNA TGTGCCAGCAGTTTATTAGCAGGGGGCGGCGGATACGAGCAGTACTTC. This gives the protein CASSLLAGGGGYEQYF.

This clonotype was counted many times. CDR3 in amino acids: CAIREGLGANNEQFF. DNA for the CDR3: TGTGCCATCCGAGAGGGACTAGGGGCGAACAATGAGCAGTTCTTC. The chain recombines TRBV10-3 with TRBJ2-1, with 8 nucleotides matching TRBD2. V lost 8 bases to trimming and J lost 5 bases; unmatched junction nucleotides: 11. The CDR3 spans 15 residues. In germline, CDR1 is ENHRY, CDR2 SYGVKD.

On this clonotype: It differs at one base from a far larger clone, so likely a read error. The chain couples TRBV6-1 to TRBJ1-2, with TRBD1 matching over 9 bases. Germline V lookup: CDR1 MNHNS, CDR2 SASEGT. V gave up 3 bases and J gave up 6 bases; unmatched junction bases: 11. The CDR3 has 16 amino acids. DNA of the CDR3: TGTGCCAGCAGTGAGCTGGACAGGGGTTCGGGTGATGGCTACACCTTC. Protein sequence: CASSELDRGSGDGYTF.

This clonotype was picked up many times. The chain couples TRBV5-1 to TRBJ2-1; 8 nucleotides agree with TRBD2. V gave up 1 base and J gave up 4 bases; unmatched junction bases: 7. The CDR3 has 16 residues. CDR1 SGHRS and CDR2 YFSETQ come from the germline V gene. In DNA, the CDR3 is TGCGCCAGCAGCTTGAGGTCTAGCGGGCCTTACAATGAGCAGTTCTTC. Its translation is CASSLRSSGPYNEQFF.

This clonotype occurred many times. V usage is TRBV9 and J usage is TRBJ1-6, with D unclear. The V and J ends lost 3 bases and 7 bases respectively, with 14 bases between them. The germline CDR1 and CDR2 sequences are SGDLS and YYNGEE. CDR3 length: 15 amino acids. The chain's CDR3 is CASSEGGETNSPLHF. The CDR3 DNA follows: TGTGCCAGCAGCGAGGGTGGGGAAACAAATTCACCCCTCCACTTT.

In this sample, this clonotype turned up a few times. CDR3 nucleotides: TGTGCCAGCAGCCCCTCTAGCGGGAGTGAGACCCAGTACTTC. It codes for CASSPSSGSETQYF. This sequence joins TRBV7-6 and TRBJ2-5, with TRBD2 matching over 10 bases. Unmatched junction bases numbered 5, after V lost 5 bases and J lost 5 bases. There are 14 residues in the CDR3. Germline values: CDR1 SGHVS, CDR2 FNYEAQ.

This clonotype was recorded many times. The chain couples TRBV11-2 to TRBJ2-5; 8 bases line up with TRBD2. The trim removed 5 bases at V and 7 bases at J, leaving 6 bases unmatched. Per germline, CDR1 SGHAT and CDR2 FQNNGV. The length of the CDR3 is 13 residues. Here the CDR3 reads CASSPGLGVTQYF. DNA of the CDR3: TGTGCCAGCAGCCCGGGACTAGGGGTGACCCAGTACTTC.

Ten or more counts support this clonotype. V gene TRBV11-2 combines with J gene TRBJ1-6; D is undetermined. Germline-derived CDR1 and CDR2 are SGHAT and FQNNGV. The CDR3 consists of 18 residues. V was pared by 4 bases and J by 0 bases, with 16 bases between. CDR3 in DNA: TGTGCCAGCAGCTCCGGACTATTTTCGAGCTCCTATAATTCACCCCTCCACTTT. Translation: CASSSGLFSSSYNSPLHF.

This clonotype turned up a few times. A much larger clone differs from this one at a single base, so this may be a read error. The J gene is TRBJ2-7, the V gene TRBV28, with 10 nucleotides matching TRBD1. After removal of 7 bases from V and 8 bases from J, the junction contained 11 bases not matched to a gene. The CDR3 runs 14 residues. Per germline, CDR1 MDHEN and CDR2 SYDVKM. Written as DNA, the CDR3 is TGTGCCAGCACACCAACGGGACAGGGGTACAAGCAGTACTTC. Translation gives CASTPTGQGYKQYF.

This clonotype was recorded many times. J is TRBJ2-2 and V is TRBV20-1; the D is unclear. There are 11 residues in the CDR3. Looked up from germline, CDR1 is DFQATT and CDR2 is SNEGSKA (reference sequence). V shed 1 base and J shed 4 bases, with 1 base lying between them. CDR3 residues: CSARGTGELFF. In nucleotides, the CDR3 is TGCAGTGCTAGAGGCACCGGGGAGCTGTTTTTT.

In this sample, this clonotype turned up many times. The V call is TRBV7-2, the J call TRBJ2-5, with D maybe TRBD1 (5 bases). V lost 3 bases and J lost 1, with 9 bases in between. Germline V gives CDR1 SGHTA, CDR2 FQGNSA. The CDR3 consists of 14 residues. As DNA, the CDR3 is TGTGCCAGCAGCTTCGACAGATCCCAAGAGACCCAGTACTTC. Its protein is CASSFDRSQETQYF. Together with reference TRBV7-2 and TRBJ2-5, the CDR3 gives the full variable domain: GAGVSQSPSNKVTEKGKDVELRCDPISGHTALYWYRQSLGQGLEFLIYFQGNSAPDKSGLPSDRFSAERTGGSVSTLTIQRTQQEDSAVYLCASSFDRSQETQYFGPGTRLLVL.

This clonotype showed up many times. The chain employs TRBV12-3 or TRBV12-4 and TRBJ2-7; D possibly corresponds to TRBD1 (5 bases). V lost 10 bases and J lost 5, with 18 bases in between. CDR3 length equals 13 residues. In DNA, the CDR3 is TGTGCCACAAATGGGGCCAGGAGCGACGAGCAGTACTTC. Its translation: CATNGARSDEQYF.

Notes on this clonotype: A junction boundary mismatches the germline segment, possibly from a read error. The V call is TRBV28, the J call TRBJ1-1, with no clear D. Germline V gene lookup returns CDR1 MDHEN and CDR2 SYDVKM. This CDR3 has 10 amino acids. The CDR3 is CASSHTEAFF. The CDR3 DNA follows: TGTGCCAGCAGTCACACTGAGGCTTTCTTT.

The rearrangement links TRBV25-1 to TRBJ1-3; no definite D call. CDR3 length: 14 residues. Trimming removed 6 bases from V and 0 bases from J, with 9 bases in between. The germline V gene encodes CDR1 MGHDK and CDR2 SYGVNS. CDR3 region: CASRALGSGNTIYF. CDR3 nucleotides: TGTGCCAGCAGAGCCCTTGGCTCTGGAAACACCATATATTTT.

This rearrangement joins TRBV7-9 to TRBJ2-3; D is ambiguous. Germline V lookup: CDR1 SEHNR, CDR2 FQNEAQ (reference sequence). The CDR3 has 16 amino acids. Trimming pared 4 bases from V and 0 bases from J, leaving 14 bases between. In nucleotides, the CDR3 is TGTGCCAGCAGCTCCCCCGGACCATCTAGCACAGATACGCAGTATTTT. The encoded protein is CASSSPGPSSTDTQYF.

This clonotype was counted at least ten times. CDR3 DNA sequence: TGCAGTGCTAGAGATACGGCGGACGATACGCAGTATTTT. As protein: CSARDTADDTQYF. This rearrangement joins TRBV20-1 to TRBJ2-3; D is uncertain. The CDR3 is 13 residues long. Between the trimmed V and J ends, which lost 0 bases and 6 bases, there was a span of 10 bases. CDR1 is DFQATT and CDR2 is SNEGSKA in the germline V gene (reference sequence).